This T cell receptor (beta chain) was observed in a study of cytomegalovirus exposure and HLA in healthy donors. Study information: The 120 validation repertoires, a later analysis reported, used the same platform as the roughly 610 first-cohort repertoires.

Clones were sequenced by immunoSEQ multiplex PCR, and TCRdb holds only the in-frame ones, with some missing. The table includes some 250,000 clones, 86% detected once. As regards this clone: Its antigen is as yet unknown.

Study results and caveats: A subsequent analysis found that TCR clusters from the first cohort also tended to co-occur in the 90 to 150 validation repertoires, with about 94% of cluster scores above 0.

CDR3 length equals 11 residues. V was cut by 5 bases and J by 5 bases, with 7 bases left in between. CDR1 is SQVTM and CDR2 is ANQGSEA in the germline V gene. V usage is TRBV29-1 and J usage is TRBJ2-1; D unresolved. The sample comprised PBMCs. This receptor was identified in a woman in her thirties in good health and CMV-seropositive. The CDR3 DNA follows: TGCAGCGTTCACGGTCACAATGAGCAGTTCTTC. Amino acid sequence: CSVHGHNEQFF.